The sequence of this T cell receptor beta chain was determined in a study of identical twins. Findings and limits, study-wide: An excess of low generation probability was shown by twin-shared out-of-frame alpha sequences.

With template switching, a universal primer site was added, and the cDNA carried unique molecular identifiers. Each CDR3 protein gets one entry after TCRdb re-called the 5' RACE reads with MiXCR. The sample records more than 1.5 million distinct CDR3 sequences, less than 40% being singletons. V lost 3 bases to trimming and J lost 5 bases; unmatched junction nucleotides: 8. The V gene's germline CDR1 is SGHAT and CDR2 FQNNGV. This CDR3 is built from 16 residues. A remark on this clonotype: The target antigen is unknown.

The specimen sequenced was cord blood. This TCR was sampled from a newborn girl in good health. The V call is TRBV11-2, the J call TRBJ1-1; 11 bases match TRBD1. Here the CDR3 reads CASSFGQGARRTEAFF. DNA of the CDR3: TGTGCCAGCAGCTTCGGACAGGGGGCGCGAAGGACTGAAGCTTTCTTT.